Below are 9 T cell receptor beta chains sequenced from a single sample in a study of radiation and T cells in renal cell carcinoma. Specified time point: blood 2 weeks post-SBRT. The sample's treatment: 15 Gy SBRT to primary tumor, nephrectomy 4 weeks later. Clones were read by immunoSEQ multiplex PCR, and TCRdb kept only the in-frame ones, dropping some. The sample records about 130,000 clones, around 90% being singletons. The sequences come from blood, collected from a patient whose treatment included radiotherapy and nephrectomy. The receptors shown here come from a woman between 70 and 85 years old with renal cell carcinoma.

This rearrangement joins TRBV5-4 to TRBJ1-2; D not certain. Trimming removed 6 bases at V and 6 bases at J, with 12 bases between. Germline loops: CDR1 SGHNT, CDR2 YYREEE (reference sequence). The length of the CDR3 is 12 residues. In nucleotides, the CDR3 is TGTGCCAGCACCACCCCATATCATGGCTACACCTTC. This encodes CASTTPYHGYTF.

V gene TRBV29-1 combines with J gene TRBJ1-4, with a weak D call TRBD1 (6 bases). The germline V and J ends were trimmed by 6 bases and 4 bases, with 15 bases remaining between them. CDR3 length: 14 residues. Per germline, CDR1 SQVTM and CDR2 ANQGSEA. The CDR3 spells CSVRGRGSNEKLFF. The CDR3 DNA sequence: TGCAGCGTCCGCGGCAGGGGAAGTAATGAAAAACTGTTTTTT.

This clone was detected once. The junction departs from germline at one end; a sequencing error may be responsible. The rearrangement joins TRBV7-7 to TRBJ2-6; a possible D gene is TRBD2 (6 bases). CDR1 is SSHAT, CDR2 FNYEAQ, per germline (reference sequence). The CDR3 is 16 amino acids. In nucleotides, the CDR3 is TGTGCTAGCAGCCAGGGACTGACCTCTGGGGCCAACGTCCTGACTTTC. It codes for CASSQGLTSGANVLTF. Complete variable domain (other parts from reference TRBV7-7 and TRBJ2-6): GAGVSQSPRYKVTKRGQDVTLRCDPISSHATLYWYQQALGQGPEFLTYFNYEAQPDKSGLPSDRFSAERPEGSISTLTIQRTEQRDSAMYRCASSQGLTSGANVLTFGAGSRLTVL.

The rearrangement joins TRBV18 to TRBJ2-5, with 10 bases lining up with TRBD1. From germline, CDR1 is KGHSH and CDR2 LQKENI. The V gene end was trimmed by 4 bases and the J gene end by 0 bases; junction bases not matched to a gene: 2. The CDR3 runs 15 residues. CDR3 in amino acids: CASSQGQGYQETQYF. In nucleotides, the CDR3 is TGTGCCAGCTCACAGGGACAGGGGTACCAAGAGACCCAGTACTTC.

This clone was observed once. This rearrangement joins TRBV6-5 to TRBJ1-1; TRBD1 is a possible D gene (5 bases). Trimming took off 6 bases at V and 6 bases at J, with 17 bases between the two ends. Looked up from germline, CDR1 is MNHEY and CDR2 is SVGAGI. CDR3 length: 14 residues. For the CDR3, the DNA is TGTGCCAGCAGACCGACGGGGCTTCAATCTGAAGCTTTCTTT. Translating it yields CASRPTGLQSEAFF.

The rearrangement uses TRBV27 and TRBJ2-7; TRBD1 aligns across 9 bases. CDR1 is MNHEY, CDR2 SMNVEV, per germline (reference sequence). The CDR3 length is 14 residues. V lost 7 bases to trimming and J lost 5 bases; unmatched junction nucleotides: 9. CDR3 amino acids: CASTRTGVLHEQYF. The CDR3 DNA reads TGTGCCAGCACCAGGACAGGGGTCTTGCACGAGCAGTACTTC.

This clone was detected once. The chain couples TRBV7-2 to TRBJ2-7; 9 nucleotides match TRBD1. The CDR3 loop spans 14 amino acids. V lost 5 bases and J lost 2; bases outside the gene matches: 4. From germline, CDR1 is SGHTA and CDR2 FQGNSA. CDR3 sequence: CASSGTGPTYEQYF. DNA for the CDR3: TGTGCCAGCAGCGGGACAGGGCCTACCTACGAGCAGTACTTC. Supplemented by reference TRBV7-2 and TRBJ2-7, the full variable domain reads GAGVSQSPSNKVTEKGKDVELRCDPISGHTALYWYRQSLGQGLEFLIYFQGNSAPDKSGLPSDRFSAERTGGSVSTLTIQRTQQEDSAVYLCASSGTGPTYEQYFGPGTRLTVT.

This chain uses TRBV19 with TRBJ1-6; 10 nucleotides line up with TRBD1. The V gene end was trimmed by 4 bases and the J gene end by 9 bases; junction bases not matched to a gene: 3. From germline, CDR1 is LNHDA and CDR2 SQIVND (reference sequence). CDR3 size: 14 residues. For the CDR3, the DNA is TGTGCCAGTAGTAGGGACAGGGGAACTTCACCCCTCCACTTT. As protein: CASSRDRGTSPLHF.

CDR3 nucleotides: TGTGCCAGCAGTCCCCCGGGGTACGGCGAGCAGTACTTC. It translates to CASSPPGYGEQYF. The rearrangement links TRBV6-6 to TRBJ2-7; the D gene is possibly TRBD2 (5 bases). With 5 bases removed from V and 6 bases from J, the gap between germline ends came to 14 bases. The germline V gene encodes CDR1 MNHNY and CDR2 SVGAGI (reference sequence). The CDR3 runs to 13 residues.